The 29 T cell receptor beta chains listed next were all sequenced from one sample in a study of blood T cell repertoires in COVID-19. The method was immunoSEQ multiplex PCR; TCRdb's version includes in-frame clones alone and lacks a portion of them. This table has approximately 340,000 clones, around 82% appearing once. Sequencing was carried out using peripheral blood. These receptors all come from a young man with active or convalescent COVID-19.

CDR3 coding DNA: TGTGCCAGCAGCCAGGCCGGGACAGGTTATCCGGCCCAAGAGACCCAGTACTTC. This codes for CASSQAGTGYPAQETQYF. The chain uses TRBV4-2 and TRBJ2-5; TRBD1 aligns across 8 bases. V trimming: 3 bases; J trimming: 1 base; junction bases outside the gene matches: 13. Germline V gives CDR1 LGHNA, CDR2 YNFKEQ. The CDR3 length is 18 residues.

The gene calls are TRBV2 and TRBJ2-7; TRBD2 matches 10 bases. Trimming removed 2 bases from V and 7 bases from J; junction bases left unmatched: 8. This CDR3 is 15 amino acids long. CDR1 SNHLY and CDR2 FYNNEI come from the germline V gene. The CDR3 reads CASSEMASGRSEQYF. The CDR3 DNA reads as TGTGCCAGCAGTGAAATGGCTAGCGGGAGAAGTGAGCAGTACTTC.

This rearrangement joins TRBV4-1 to TRBJ1-2, with 7 nucleotides matching TRBD1. Unmatched junction bases numbered 7, after V lost 2 bases and J lost 1 base. The germline CDR1 and CDR2 sequences are MGHRA and YSYEKL. The CDR3 is 16 residues long. In DNA, the CDR3 is TGCGCCAGCAGCCAACCCCGACAGGGACTTAACTATGGCTACACCTTC. Translated: CASSQPRQGLNYGYTF.

V gene TRBV4-1 combines with J gene TRBJ2-7; 11 bases align to TRBD1. CDR3 size: 14 residues. V lost 3 bases to trimming and J lost 9 bases; unmatched junction nucleotides: 7. CDR1 MGHRA and CDR2 YSYEKL come from the germline V gene. The CDR3 region has the DNA TGCGCCAGCAGCCAGGGGACAGGGGGGGTTGGGCAGTACTTC. This encodes CASSQGTGGVGQYF.

The chain employs TRBV19 and TRBJ2-3; the D gene is possibly TRBD2 (6 bases). Germline CDR1 LNHDA, CDR2 SQIVND (reference sequence). V lost 4 bases to trimming and J lost 1 base, with 9 bases between them. CDR3 length: 14 amino acids. CDR3 sequence: CASSTQRGTDTQYF. In nucleotides, the CDR3 is TGTGCCAGTAGTACCCAGCGGGGCACAGATACGCAGTATTTT.

The V call is TRBV7-2, the J call TRBJ1-3; 8 nucleotides match TRBD1. The CDR3 has 14 residues. V lost 5 bases and J lost 7; bases outside the gene matches: 7. CDR1 SGHTA and CDR2 FQGNSA come from the germline V gene. This chain's CDR3 is CASSLDRGGNTIYF. The DNA of the CDR3 is TGTGCCAGCAGCCTCGACAGGGGCGGTAACACCATATATTTT.

The V and J genes are TRBV5-5 and TRBJ2-2; 8 nucleotides match TRBD2. V trimming: 4 bases; J trimming: 4 bases; junction bases outside the gene matches: 9. The CDR3 is 16 residues long. Germline V gene data show CDR1 as SGHKS and CDR2 as YYEKEE (reference sequence). The CDR3 loop reads CASSPTAGGFTGELFF. CDR3 bases: TGTGCCAGCAGCCCCACTGCGGGAGGCTTCACCGGGGAGCTGTTTTTT.

This chain connects TRBV6-2 or TRBV6-3 to TRBJ1-4; 10 bases align to TRBD1. Losses at the gene ends were 6 bases for V and 8 bases for J; bases not matched to a gene: 9. Germline CDR1 is MNHEY and CDR2 is SVGEGT. This CDR3 comprises 15 residues. CDR3 nucleotide sequence: TGTGCCAGCAGCCTGGGGACAGGGGTAGAAGAAAAACTGTTTTTT. It encodes CASSLGTGVEEKLFF.

The chain combines TRBV19 with TRBJ2-3; 9 bases match TRBD1. CDR1 LNHDA and CDR2 SQIVND come from the germline V gene (reference sequence). The CDR3 consists of 19 residues. The trim removed 0 bases at V and 2 bases at J, leaving 12 bases unmatched. CDR3: CASSIDRRGQGRFTDTQYF. CDR3 in DNA: TGTGCCAGTAGTATAGATCGAAGGGGACAGGGAAGATTCACAGATACGCAGTATTTT.

This clone was found a few times. The rearrangement links TRBV30 to TRBJ1-2, with 8 bases matching TRBD1. This CDR3 is built from 15 residues. Germline-derived CDR1 and CDR2 are GTSNPN and SVGIG (reference sequence). For the CDR3, the DNA is TGTGCAAGGAGCGGACAGGGACGGCTGCTCTATGGCTACACCTTC. It yields the protein CARSGQGRLLYGYTF. The full variable domain, rest sourced from reference TRBV30 and TRBJ1-2, is SQTIHQWPATLVQPVGSPLSLECTVEGTSNPNLYWYRQAAGRGLQLLFYSVGIGQISSEVPQNLSASRPQDRQFILSSKKLLLSDSGFYLCARSGQGRLLYGYTFGSGTRLTVV.

This chain uses TRBV9 with TRBJ2-5, with 8 bases identical to TRBD2. The trim removed 4 bases at V and 2 bases at J, leaving 10 bases unmatched. Germline loops: CDR1 SGDLS, CDR2 YYNGEE. The CDR3 totals 16 residues. The DNA of the CDR3 is TGTGCCAGCAGCCCACGGCTTCCGGGGGGGCAAGAGACCCAGTACTTC. Protein sequence: CASSPRLPGGQETQYF.

This clone was recorded a few times. The chain recombines TRBV30 with TRBJ2-2; TRBD2 aligns across 12 bases. Unmatched junction bases numbered 7, after V lost 2 bases and J lost 0 bases. The germline gives CDR1 GTSNPN, CDR2 SVGIG (reference sequence). CDR3 length equals 18 residues. The CDR3 region is CAWSLGLAGGPNTGELFF. CDR3 bases: TGTGCCTGGAGTCTCGGTCTAGCGGGAGGGCCGAACACCGGGGAGCTGTTTTTT.

With regard to this clone: One end of the junction is discordant with germline, which a read error may explain. V and J are TRBV27 and TRBJ2-7; weak D call: TRBD1 (6 bases). Germline V gene data show CDR1 as MNHEY and CDR2 as SMNVEV (reference sequence). The CDR3 has 9 amino acids. DNA of the CDR3: TGTGCCAGCAGTTTGGACAGAAGCTTC. Protein product: CASSLDRSF.

The chain recombines TRBV9 with TRBJ2-7, with 7 bases lining up with TRBD1. The CDR3 loop spans 14 amino acids. With 5 bases clipped from V and 3 bases from J, the junction kept 8 bases outside the gene matches. Germline values: CDR1 SGDLS, CDR2 YYNGEE. The CDR3 sequence is CASSSGTEFYEQYF. CDR3 bases: TGTGCCAGCAGTTCCGGGACAGAATTCTACGAGCAGTACTTC.

CDR3 amino acids: CASSSIRLAGPNEQFF. The CDR3 DNA follows: TGTGCCAGCAGTTCGATCAGACTAGCGGGGCCGAATGAGCAGTTCTTC. J is TRBJ2-1 and V is TRBV11-2; 11 bases line up with TRBD2. Germline CDR1 reads SGHAT; CDR2 reads FQNNGV. The CDR3 extends over 16 amino acids. V shed 6 bases and J 7 bases; nucleotides not matched to a gene: 11. Combining the CDR3 with reference TRBV11-2 and TRBJ2-1 gives the whole variable domain EAGVAQSPRYKIIEKRQSVAFWCNPISGHATLYWYQQILGQGPKLLIQFQNNGVVDDSQLPKDRFSAERLKGVDSTLKIQPAKLEDSAVYLCASSSIRLAGPNEQFFGPGTRLTVL.

J is TRBJ2-7 and V is TRBV3-1 (or the pseudogene TRBV3-2), with 7 bases fitting TRBD2. CDR3 size: 14 residues. Germline V gene lookup returns CDR1 LGHDT and CDR2 YNNKEL (reference sequence). V lost 4 bases to trimming and J lost 7 bases; unmatched junction nucleotides: 10. The CDR3 DNA reads as TGTGCCAGCAGCCGTTACCAGGGAGCGGGGGAGCAGTACTTC. Its protein product is CASSRYQGAGEQYF.

V is TRBV6-5 and J is TRBJ1-1; a weak D match, TRBD1 (5 bases). CDR1 and CDR2 (germline): MNHEY, SVGAGI. CDR3 length: 13 amino acids. Deletions cut 10 bases from V and 5 bases from J, with 17 bases between. DNA of the CDR3: TGTGCCACCAACGGAGGGGCGCCTACTGAAGCTTTCTTT. Translation: CATNGGAPTEAFF.

V gene TRBV7-8 combines with J gene TRBJ1-5; perhaps TRBD1 as D (6 bases). The CDR3 is made up of 15 amino acids. CDR1 is SGHVS, CDR2 FQNEAQ, per germline. V shed 3 bases and J shed 4 bases, with 13 bases lying between them. The CDR3 region has the DNA TGTGCCAGCAGCTTCCGGCAGGGGTGGAATCAGCCCCAGCATTTT. It translates to CASSFRQGWNQPQHF.

The chain carries TRBV30 and TRBJ1-1; 8 nucleotides align to TRBD1. Germline loops: CDR1 GTSNPN, CDR2 SVGIG (reference sequence). There are 14 residues in the CDR3. Trimming removed 3 bases from V and 5 bases from J; junction bases left unmatched: 8. CDR3 region: CAWRDQGAWTEAFF. In DNA form, the CDR3 reads TGTGCCTGGAGAGACCAGGGGGCGTGGACTGAAGCTTTCTTT.

The rearrangement uses TRBV14 and TRBJ2-5; TRBD1 might be the D (5 bases). The germline gives CDR1 SGHDN, CDR2 FVKESK. V was shortened by 0 bases and J by 5 bases, with 10 bases between the two germline ends. The CDR3 totals 14 residues. This CDR3 is CASSQDQGAETQYF. The DNA for the CDR3 is TGTGCCAGCAGCCAAGATCAAGGGGCTGAGACCCAGTACTTC.

The chain combines TRBV18 with TRBJ1-4; TRBD1 matches 9 bases. CDR1 and CDR2 from the germline V gene are KGHSH and LQKENI. This CDR3 comprises 14 residues. V was clipped by 3 bases and J by 7 bases; unmatched bases: 3. This CDR3 is CASSPGQGPEKLFF. The CDR3 nucleotides are TGTGCCAGCTCACCGGGACAGGGCCCTGAAAAACTGTTTTTT.

The rearrangement uses TRBV15 and TRBJ2-3; 11 nucleotides line up with TRBD1. The CDR3 sequence is 13 residues long. Germline V CDR1 and CDR2: LNHNV, YYDKDF (reference sequence). The junction had 1 base not matched to a gene; V was cut back by 5 bases and J by 6 bases. CDR3 residues: CATSGTGGDTQYF. The CDR3 DNA reads TGTGCCACCAGCGGGACAGGGGGGGATACGCAGTATTTT.

The V and J genes are TRBV5-1 and TRBJ2-3, with 9 bases identical to TRBD2. Germline lookup yields CDR1 SGHRS and CDR2 YFSETQ. Trimming took 6 bases from V and 1 from J; bases not matched to a gene: 3. This CDR3 has 14 amino acids. The CDR3 spells CASKREDRTDTQYF. CDR3 in DNA: TGCGCCAGCAAGCGGGAGGATCGCACAGATACGCAGTATTTT.

The DNA for the CDR3 is TGCGCCAGCAGCTCCCGGACTAGCGGGGGACGGAACACCGGGGAGCTGTTTTTT. Protein product: CASSSRTSGGRNTGELFF. The rearrangement uses TRBV5-1 and TRBJ2-2; TRBD2 agrees at 13 bases. Germline V lookup: CDR1 SGHRS, CDR2 YFSETQ. The CDR3 runs to 18 residues. The V segment lost 3 bases and the J segment 1 base; nucleotides outside the gene matches: 6.

The V call is TRBV4-3, the J call TRBJ1-2; D might be TRBD1 (6 bases). V lost 2 bases and J 4 bases, leaving 14 bases between the germline ends. Germline CDR1 is LGHNA and CDR2 is YSLEER. This CDR3 comprises 15 residues. The CDR3 DNA follows: TGCGCCAGCAGCCAAAGGAGACAGGTAGCCTATGGCTACACCTTC. Amino acids: CASSQRRQVAYGYTF.

This chain connects TRBV5-1 to TRBJ1-1; D unresolved. The CDR3 runs 15 residues. From germline, CDR1 is SGHRS and CDR2 YFSETQ. Trimming stripped 4 bases from V and 3 bases from J, with 16 bases between. The CDR3 protein is CASSQTRLTDTEAFF. In DNA, the CDR3 is TGCGCCAGCAGCCAGACCCGACTGACGGACACTGAAGCTTTCTTT.

The chain employs TRBV9 and TRBJ1-5; TRBD1 matches 9 bases. This CDR3 comprises 14 residues. Trimming removed 4 bases from V and 5 bases from J; junction bases left unmatched: 4. In germline, CDR1 is SGDLS, CDR2 YYNGEE. The CDR3 DNA reads TGTGCCAGCAGCCCGGGACAGGGTGATCAGCCCCAGCATTTT. As protein: CASSPGQGDQPQHF. The whole variable domain, filled in from reference TRBV9 and TRBJ1-5, reads DSGVTQTPKHLITATGQRVTLRCSPRSGDLSVYWYQQSLDQGLQFLIQYYNGEERAKGNILERFSAQQFPDLHSELNLSSLELGDSALYFCASSPGQGDQPQHFGDGTRLSIL.

The rearrangement uses TRBV5-1 and TRBJ2-3; D gene ambiguous. The V gene's germline CDR1 is SGHRS and CDR2 YFSETQ. The V gene lost 5 bases and the J gene lost 7 bases, with 11 bases spanning the gap. The CDR3 loop spans 12 amino acids. Written as DNA, the CDR3 is TGCGCCAGCAGTCTAGAAACACATACGCAGTATTTT. This encodes CASSLETHTQYF.

The chain couples TRBV7-8 to TRBJ1-5, with D possibly being TRBD1 (6 bases). V lost 4 bases and J lost 5, with 12 bases in between. There are 14 residues in the CDR3. Germline loops: CDR1 SGHVS, CDR2 FQNEAQ. In DNA form, the CDR3 reads TGTGCCAGCAGCTCGATACAGGGACATCAGCCCCAGCATTTT. This gives the protein CASSSIQGHQPQHF.